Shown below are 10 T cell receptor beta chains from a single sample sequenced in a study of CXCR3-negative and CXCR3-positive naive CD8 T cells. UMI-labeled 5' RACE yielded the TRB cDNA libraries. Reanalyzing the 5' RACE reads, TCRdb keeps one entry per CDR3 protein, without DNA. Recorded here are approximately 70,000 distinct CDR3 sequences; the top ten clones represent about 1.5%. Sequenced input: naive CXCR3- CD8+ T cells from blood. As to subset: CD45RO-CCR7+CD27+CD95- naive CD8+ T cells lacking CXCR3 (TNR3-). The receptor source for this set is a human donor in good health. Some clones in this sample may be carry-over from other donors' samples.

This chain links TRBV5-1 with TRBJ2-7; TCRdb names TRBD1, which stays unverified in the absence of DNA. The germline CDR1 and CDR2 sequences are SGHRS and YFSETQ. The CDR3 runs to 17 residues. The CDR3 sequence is CASSPEMVLGVNYEQYF.

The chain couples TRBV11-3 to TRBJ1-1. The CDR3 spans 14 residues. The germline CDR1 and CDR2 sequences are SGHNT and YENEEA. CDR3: CASSWPDVGTEAFF.

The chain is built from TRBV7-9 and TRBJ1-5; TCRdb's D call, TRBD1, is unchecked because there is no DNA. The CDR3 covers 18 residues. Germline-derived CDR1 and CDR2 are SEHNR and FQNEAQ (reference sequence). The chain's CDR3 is CASSQDSVGQGLRQPQHF.

This chain's CDR3 is CASSQDEGLGAYEQYF. The V and J genes are TRBV4-1 and TRBJ2-7; TCRdb calls TRBD2, which cannot be checked without DNA. This CDR3 region has 16 residues. Germline CDR1 and CDR2: MGHRA and YSYEKL.

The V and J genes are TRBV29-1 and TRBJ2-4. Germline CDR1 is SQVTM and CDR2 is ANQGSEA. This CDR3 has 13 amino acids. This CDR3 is CSVVVGTKNIQYF.

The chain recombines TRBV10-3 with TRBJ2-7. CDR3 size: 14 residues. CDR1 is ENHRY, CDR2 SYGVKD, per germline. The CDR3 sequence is CAISVRQEIHEQYF.

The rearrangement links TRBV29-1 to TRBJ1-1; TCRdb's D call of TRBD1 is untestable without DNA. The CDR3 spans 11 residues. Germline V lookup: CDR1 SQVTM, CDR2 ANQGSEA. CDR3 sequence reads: CSGLWGAEAFF.

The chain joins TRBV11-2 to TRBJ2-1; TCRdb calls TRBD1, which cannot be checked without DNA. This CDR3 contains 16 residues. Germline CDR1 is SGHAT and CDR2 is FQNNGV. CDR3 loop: CASSYHSGPGINEQFF.

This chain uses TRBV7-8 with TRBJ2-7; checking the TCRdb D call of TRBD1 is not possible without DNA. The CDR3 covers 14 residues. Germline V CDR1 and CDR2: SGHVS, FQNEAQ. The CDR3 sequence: CASSPRTGPYEQYF.

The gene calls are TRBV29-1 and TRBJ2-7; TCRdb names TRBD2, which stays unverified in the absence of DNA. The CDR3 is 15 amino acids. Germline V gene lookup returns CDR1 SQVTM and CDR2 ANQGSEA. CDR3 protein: CSVEEIGTETYEQYF.